This T cell receptor beta chain appears in the sequencing data of a study of cytomegalovirus exposure and HLA in healthy donors. With 60 Vbeta and 13 Jbeta primers, the PCR was carried out. The table came from immunoSEQ multiplex PCR; TCRdb's copy has only in-frame clones and leaves some out. The sample lists under 140,000 clones; approximately 79% were seen once. Broader study findings: A later analysis found TCR association rates differed by HLA locus, highest for DRB1 and lowest for HLA-C. Reports showed the classifier diagnosing cytomegalovirus status with high specificity and sensitivity. Analysis performed later showed TCR beta chains linked to HLA being more clonally expanded than equally common others. The study recorded over 150 TCR beta chains that were cytomegalovirus-associated.

The CDR3 consists of 15 residues. Notes on this clone: The antigen is not known.

J is TRBJ2-3 and V is TRBV21-1; TRBD1, the D gene given by the table, was not confirmed from the DNA. TRBV21-1 is a known pseudogene. The specimen was PBMCs. The source of this sequence is a man younger than 45 in good health and CMV-seropositive. CDR3 bases: TGTGCCAGCAGCAAAGGCCAGGGGGACACAGATACGCAGTATTTT. It yields the protein CASSKGQGDTDTQYF.